The present T cell receptor (beta chain) was sequenced within a study of T cell repertoires in cytomegalovirus infection. From germline, CDR1 is ENHRY and CDR2 SYGVKD. The CDR3 covers 18 residues. With 4 bases clipped from V and 2 bases from J, the junction kept 10 bases outside the gene matches. Overall study findings and caveats: HLA-C-restricted CMV clonotypes gave the most frequent clonotype in two of eight donors.

In this sample, this clonotype turned up a few times. Its antigen remains unidentified. TCRdb ran MiXCR on the reads and lists one entry per CDR3 protein. Of more than 85,000 distinct CDR3 sequences in the sample, about 30% were seen once. The V gene is TRBV10-3, the J gene TRBJ2-1, with TRBD2 identical over 11 bases. The sequences come from CD8+ T cells from cultured PBMCs, collected from culture after CMV antigen stimulation. This sequence was found in a human donor in good health (CMV status not recorded). Some clones in this sample may be carry-over from other donors' samples. The CDR3 reads CAISGGSGGAGAYNEQFF. In DNA form, the CDR3 reads TGTGCCATCAGTGGGGGTAGCGGGGGGGCAGGCGCCTACAATGAGCAGTTCTTC.